These 25 T cell receptor beta chains came from one sample sequenced in a study of blood T cell repertoires in COVID-19 (dated by TCRdb to the early 2020s). The library relied on the immunoSEQ multiplex PCR assay. TCRdb mirrors the immuneACCESS table, restricted to in-frame sequences. Some clones are absent from its copies; in checked studies, under half trace to an unresolved V gene, and the reason for the others is unknown. This sample lists about 98,000 clones; more than 85% were detected once. Roughly 4.3% of the sample is held by the ten biggest clonotypes. Sample: peripheral blood. These receptors came from a man between 18 and 35 years old with acute or convalescent COVID-19.

The rearrangement joins TRBV6-5 to TRBJ1-2, with D tentatively TRBD1 (6 bases). This CDR3 region has 14 residues. V lost 2 bases and J 3 bases, leaving 10 bases between the germline ends. Germline V CDR1 and CDR2: MNHEY, SVGAGI. DNA for the CDR3: TGTGCCAGCAGTTACCGGGCAGGGGACTATGGCTACACCTTC. Translation gives CASSYRAGDYGYTF.

This sequence joins TRBV5-1 and TRBJ1-3; D perhaps matches TRBD1 (6 bases). This CDR3 region has 16 residues. From germline, CDR1 is SGHRS and CDR2 YFSETQ. Deletions cut 0 bases from V and 1 base from J, with 11 bases between. The CDR3 protein is CASSLELDRSGNTIYF. In DNA, the CDR3 is TGCGCCAGCAGCTTGGAGCTGGACAGATCTGGAAACACCATATATTTT.

This chain links TRBV11-2 with TRBJ2-2; 9 positions match TRBD1. CDR1 is SGHAT and CDR2 is FQNNGV in the germline V gene. V dropped 5 bases and J dropped 7; count of bases not matched to a gene: 8. The CDR3 loop spans 15 amino acids. In nucleotides, the CDR3 is TGTGCCAGCAGCGCCACAGGGGGCTTAGGCGGGGAGCTGTTTTTT. It yields the protein CASSATGGLGGELFF.

V is TRBV12-3 or TRBV12-4 and J is TRBJ2-5; D possibly corresponds to TRBD2 (5 bases). This CDR3 spans 12 amino acids. With 5 bases removed from V and 5 bases from J, the gap between germline ends came to 9 bases. The CDR3 region has the DNA TGTGCCAGCAGTCAAAGAGGGGAGACCCAGTACTTC. The encoded protein is CASSQRGETQYF.

The chain joins TRBV11-3 to TRBJ2-7, with D possibly matching TRBD1 (6 bases). This CDR3 spans 14 amino acids. Germline loops: CDR1 SGHNT, CDR2 YENEEA. Trimming left V 8 bases short and J 0 bases short, with 14 bases between. The CDR3 region is CASGRNRDSYEQYF. As DNA, the CDR3 is TGTGCCAGCGGTAGAAACAGGGACTCCTACGAGCAGTACTTC.

J is TRBJ1-5 and V is TRBV19; TRBD1 agrees at 9 bases. Unmatched junction bases numbered 8, after V lost 6 bases and J lost 5 bases. Per germline, CDR1 LNHDA and CDR2 SQIVND (reference sequence). CDR3 size: 15 residues. In nucleotides, the CDR3 is TGTGCCAGTAGGCGATCCGGGACAGGGTATCAGCCCCAGCATTTT. Protein: CASRRSGTGYQPQHF.

V and J are TRBV5-1 and TRBJ2-3, with TRBD2 identical over 8 bases. Germline CDR1 is SGHRS and CDR2 is YFSETQ. This CDR3 is built from 15 residues. The J segment lost 4 bases and the V segment lost 1 base, leaving 5 bases of the junction unmatched. The CDR3 region has the DNA TGCGCCAGCAGCTTGAGGGGGACTAGGTCAGATACGCAGTATTTT. Protein product: CASSLRGTRSDTQYF.

In this sample, this clone turned up a few times. The V call is TRBV5-4, the J call TRBJ2-1; 8 bases are a match to TRBD2. This CDR3 spans 15 amino acids. Germline V lookup: CDR1 SGHNT, CDR2 YYREEE (reference sequence). V lost 1 base to trimming and J lost 10 bases; unmatched junction nucleotides: 10. CDR3 amino acids: CASSLPSGSLREQFF. In nucleotides, the CDR3 is TGTGCCAGCAGCTTGCCTAGCGGGTCCCTTCGGGAGCAGTTCTTC.

The genes are TRBV3-1 (or the pseudogene TRBV3-2) and TRBJ1-2; weak D call: TRBD1 (5 bases). The germline CDR1 and CDR2 sequences are LGHDT and YNNKEL (reference sequence). The CDR3 sequence is 15 residues long. The V end lost 1 base, the J end lost 10 bases, and 19 bases lay between the germline ends. The CDR3 DNA is TGTGCCAGCAGCCAAGTATCGGGGGTGGGAGAAGACTACACCTTC. Translated, it gives CASSQVSGVGEDYTF.

The chain recombines TRBV12-3 or TRBV12-4 with TRBJ1-1; D is undetermined. V lost 5 bases, J lost 5 bases, and 9 bases lay in between. CDR3 length equals 12 residues. This CDR3 reads CASSAIWTEAFF. CDR3 nucleotide sequence: TGTGCCAGCAGTGCTATATGGACTGAAGCTTTCTTT.

The rearrangement joins TRBV4-1 to TRBJ1-5; TRBD1 matches at 12 bases. The J segment lost 7 bases and the V segment lost 4 bases, leaving 20 bases of the junction unmatched. CDR1 MGHRA and CDR2 YSYEKL come from the germline V gene. The CDR3 totals 20 residues. The CDR3 loop reads CASSPQPGQGARPGSQPQHF. CDR3 DNA sequence: TGCGCCAGCAGCCCCCAACCGGGACAGGGGGCGCGGCCGGGAAGCCAGCCCCAGCATTTT.

The genes are TRBV24-1 and TRBJ2-2; 11 bases agree with TRBD1. Germline CDR1 reads KGHDR; CDR2 reads SFDVKD. Trimming cost V 2 bases and J 6 bases; bases outside gene matches: 10. This CDR3 comprises 18 residues. Written as DNA, the CDR3 is TGTGCCACCAGTGATTCCGTTCCGGGACAGGGGGTCCCCGGGGAGCTGTTTTTT. It encodes CATSDSVPGQGVPGELFF.

The J gene is TRBJ1-2, the V gene TRBV19, with D unclear. The V end lost 7 bases, the J end lost 4 bases, and 19 bases lay between the germline ends. Germline V gene sequence: CDR1 LNHDA, CDR2 SQIVND (reference sequence). This CDR3 is 15 amino acids long. The CDR3 loop is CASNPLSFEGYGYTF. The CDR3 DNA reads TGTGCCAGTAACCCCCTGAGTTTCGAGGGCTATGGCTACACCTTC.

This clone showed up just once. V and J are TRBV19 and TRBJ2-7, with TRBD1 matching 9 bases. Germline assignment: CDR1 LNHDA and CDR2 SQIVND (reference sequence). The ends lost 5 bases at V and 5 bases at J; junction bases unmatched: 13. The CDR3 runs to 16 residues. CDR3 in amino acids: CASSPQPGQGGHEQYF. In DNA, the CDR3 is TGTGCCAGTAGTCCCCAGCCGGGACAGGGAGGGCACGAGCAGTACTTC. Combining the CDR3 with reference TRBV19 and TRBJ2-7 gives the whole variable domain DGGITQSPKYLFRKEGQNVTLSCEQNLNHDAMYWYRQDPGQGLRLIYYSQIVNDFQKGDIAEGYSVSREKKESFPLTVTSAQKNPTAFYLCASSPQPGQGGHEQYFGPGTRLTVT.

The J gene is TRBJ2-1, the V gene TRBV12-5; 8 nucleotides line up with TRBD1. Per the germline V gene, CDR1 is LGHNT and CDR2 is FRNRAP. CDR3 length equals 16 residues. The ends lost 3 bases at V and 4 bases at J; junction bases unmatched: 8. The CDR3 sequence: CASGFFSGGVYNEQFF. The DNA for the CDR3 is TGTGCTAGTGGTTTTTTCTCAGGGGGCGTTTACAATGAGCAGTTCTTC. Full variable domain (remainder filled in from reference TRBV12-5 and TRBJ2-1): DARVTQTPRHKVTEMGQEVTMRCQPILGHNTVFWYRQTMMQGLELLAYFRNRAPLDDSGMPKDRFSAEMPDATLATLKIQPSEPRDSAVYFCASGFFSGGVYNEQFFGPGTRLTVL.

This sequence joins TRBV6-5 and TRBJ1-5, with D possibly TRBD1 on 5 matching bases. Germline V CDR1 and CDR2: MNHEY, SVGAGI. There are 15 residues in the CDR3. V was trimmed by 5 bases and J by 2 bases, leaving 13 bases between them. The CDR3 region has the DNA TGTGCCAGCAGTCCCCGGAGGGGTCGCAATCAGCCCCAGCATTTT. Translated, it gives CASSPRRGRNQPQHF.

CDR3 in DNA: TGTGCCAGCAGCTTGGGTGACGGAGCTAACTATGGCTACACCTTC. It translates to CASSLGDGANYGYTF. This sequence joins TRBV7-9 and TRBJ1-2; D call uncertain. Germline values: CDR1 SEHNR, CDR2 FQNEAQ (reference sequence). The CDR3 has 15 residues. The V end was cut by 3 bases, the J end by 0 bases, with 11 bases between. Drawing the rest from reference TRBV7-9 and TRBJ1-2, the complete variable domain is DTGVSQNPRHKITKRGQNVTFRCDPISEHNRLYWYRQTLGQGPEFLTYFQNEAQLEKSRLLSDRFSAERPKGSFSTLEIQRTEQGDSAMYLCASSLGDGANYGYTFGSGTRLTVV.

The chain couples TRBV10-3 to TRBJ1-1; 9 bases align to TRBD1. V shed 6 bases, J shed 1 base, and the junction held 3 bases outside the gene matches. This CDR3 region has 14 residues. Germline V CDR1 and CDR2: ENHRY, SYGVKD. The CDR3 coding sequence is TGTGCCATCAGCACGGACAGGGGGAACACTGAAGCTTTCTTT. Translated: CAISTDRGNTEAFF.

The chain has TRBV2 and TRBJ1-1; D not certain. This CDR3 spans 13 amino acids. V dropped 7 bases and J dropped 2 bases, with 11 bases sitting between them. CDR1 and CDR2 from the germline V gene are SNHLY and FYNNEI. The CDR3 nucleotides are TGTGCCAGCACCACGGAGCGTAACACTGAAGCTTTCTTT. It is translated as CASTTERNTEAFF.

The chain combines TRBV12-3 or TRBV12-4 with TRBJ1-2; weak D call: TRBD1 (5 bases). V was shortened by 3 bases and J by 9 bases, with 14 bases between the two germline ends. The CDR3 length is 13 residues. In nucleotides, the CDR3 is TGTGCCAGCAGTTTTTGGTTTGGGGCGAGCTACACCTTC. It is translated as CASSFWFGASYTF.

This clone was observed a handful of times. The gene calls are TRBV20-1 and TRBJ1-2; D remains unclear. Trimming took 4 bases from V and 2 from J, leaving 2 bases between them. Germline values: CDR1 DFQATT, CDR2 SNEGSKA (reference sequence). This CDR3 has 10 amino acids. The CDR3 sequence: CSATNYGYTF. The DNA of the CDR3 is TGCAGTGCTACGAACTATGGCTACACCTTC.

The V call is TRBV5-1, the J call TRBJ1-1; D unclear. V lost 0 bases and J 6 bases, leaving 15 bases between the germline ends. This CDR3 region has 15 residues. CDR1 is SGHRS, CDR2 YFSETQ, per germline. Here the CDR3 reads CASSLEIGGVAEAFF. CDR3 DNA: TGCGCCAGCAGCTTGGAAATAGGAGGCGTCGCTGAAGCTTTCTTT. The variable domain in full, completed from reference TRBV5-1 and TRBJ1-1, reads KAGVTQTPRYLIKTRGQQVTLSCSPISGHRSVSWYQQTPGQGLQFLFEYFSETQRNKGNFPGRFSGRQFSNSRSEMNVSTLELGDSALYLCASSLEIGGVAEAFFGQGTRLTVV.

With respect to this clone: This same CDR3 is encoded by further DNA sequences in the sample. J is TRBJ2-2 and V is TRBV30; 13 nucleotides align to TRBD2. The CDR3 runs 16 residues. V was pared by 5 bases and J by 2 bases, with 5 bases of the junction left unmatched. The germline V gene encodes CDR1 GTSNPN and CDR2 SVGIG (reference sequence). The DNA of the CDR3 is TGTGCCTGGGGGGGACTAGCGGGATCTAACACCGGGGAGCTGTTTTTT. It translates to CAWGGLAGSNTGELFF.

This sequence joins TRBV6-5 and TRBJ2-1; a possible D gene is TRBD2 (6 bases). The V gene's germline CDR1 is MNHEY and CDR2 SVGAGI. V lost 7 bases and J lost 2, with 12 bases in between. This CDR3 comprises 14 residues. This CDR3 is CASNGGLTYNEQFF. DNA of the CDR3: TGTGCCAGCAACGGGGGACTTACCTACAATGAGCAGTTCTTC.

This chain connects TRBV10-2 to TRBJ2-3; 8 bases are a match to TRBD1. In germline, CDR1 is WSHSY, CDR2 SAAADI. This CDR3 spans 14 amino acids. The J segment lost 3 bases and the V segment lost 6 bases, leaving 5 bases of the junction unmatched. The DNA of the CDR3 is TGCGCCAGCAGCAGGACAGGGAAGACAGATACGCAGTATTTT. Translating gives CASSRTGKTDTQYF.